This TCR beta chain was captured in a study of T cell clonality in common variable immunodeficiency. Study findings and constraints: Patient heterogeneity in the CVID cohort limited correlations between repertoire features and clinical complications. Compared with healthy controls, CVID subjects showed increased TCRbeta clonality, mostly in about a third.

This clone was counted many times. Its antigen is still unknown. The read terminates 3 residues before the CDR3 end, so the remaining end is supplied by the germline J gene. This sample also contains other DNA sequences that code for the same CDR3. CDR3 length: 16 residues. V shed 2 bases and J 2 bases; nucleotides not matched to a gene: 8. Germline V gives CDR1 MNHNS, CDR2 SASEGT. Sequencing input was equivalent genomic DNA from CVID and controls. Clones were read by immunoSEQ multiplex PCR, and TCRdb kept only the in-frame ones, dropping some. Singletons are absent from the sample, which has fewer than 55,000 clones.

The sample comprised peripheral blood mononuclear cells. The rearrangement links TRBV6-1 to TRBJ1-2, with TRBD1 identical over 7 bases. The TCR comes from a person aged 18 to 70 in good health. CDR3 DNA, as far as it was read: TGTGCCAGCAGTGAATACGGTGGGACAGCCAACTATGGC. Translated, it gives CASSEYGGTANYG. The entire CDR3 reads CASSEYGGTANYGYTF.